The clone carrying this T cell receptor (beta chain) was recorded many times. Both TCR beta VDJ combination and CDR3 sequence profiling were carried out. Genomic DNA was the template for this profiling. MiXCR, run by TCRdb on the reads, gives a single entry per CDR3 protein. Of 150,000 to 200,000 distinct CDR3 sequences detected, approximately 52% appear once; the ten largest clones hold about 1.8%. V lost 7 bases, J lost 0 bases, and 10 bases lay in between. Germline V gene data show CDR1 as SQVTM and CDR2 as ANQGSEA. CDR3 length: 12 amino acids. The source of the sample is a study of CD8+CD57+ T cells in acquired aplastic anemia. Flow cytometry had shown expanded CD8+CD57+ cells in the patients chosen for sequencing. Each patient had severe acquired aplastic anemia.

This clonotype was sampled from a human donor with aplastic anemia. The V and J genes are TRBV29-1 and TRBJ2-7; TRBD2 is a possible D gene (5 bases). The sequencing input was sorted CD4+, CD8+, or CD8+CD57+ T cells (not recorded which) from PBMCs. CDR3 region: CSGKTNSYEQYF. The CDR3 nucleotides are TGCAGCGGGAAGACTAACTCCTACGAGCAGTACTTC.